Sequencing of this T cell receptor beta chain was carried out in a study of cytomegalovirus exposure and HLA in healthy donors. PCR primers comprised 60 Vbeta and 13 Jbeta primers. TCRdb's table, derived via immunoSEQ multiplex PCR, lists solely in-frame clones and lacks some. Of 200,000 or so clones in the sample, 75% to 85% are singletons; the top ten hold under 7.5%. Material: PBMCs. The receptor comes from a woman between 50 and 59 years old in good health and CMV-seropositive.

CDR3 residues: CATKVRGTYEQYF. DNA for the CDR3: TGTGCCACCAAAGTCCGGGGTACCTACGAGCAGTACTTC. The chain couples TRBV15 to TRBJ2-7; possibly TRBD2 for D (5 bases). In germline, CDR1 is LNHNV, CDR2 YYDKDF (reference sequence). The CDR3 is made up of 13 amino acids. Trimming stripped 7 bases from V and 2 bases from J, with 12 bases between. Full variable domain (outside the CDR3, taken from reference TRBV15 and TRBJ2-7): DAMVIQNPRYQVTQFGKPVTLSCSQTLNHNVMYWYQQKSSQAPKLLFHYYDKDFNNEADTPDNFQSRRPNTSFCFLDIRSPGLGDTAMYLCATKVRGTYEQYFGPGTRLTVT.